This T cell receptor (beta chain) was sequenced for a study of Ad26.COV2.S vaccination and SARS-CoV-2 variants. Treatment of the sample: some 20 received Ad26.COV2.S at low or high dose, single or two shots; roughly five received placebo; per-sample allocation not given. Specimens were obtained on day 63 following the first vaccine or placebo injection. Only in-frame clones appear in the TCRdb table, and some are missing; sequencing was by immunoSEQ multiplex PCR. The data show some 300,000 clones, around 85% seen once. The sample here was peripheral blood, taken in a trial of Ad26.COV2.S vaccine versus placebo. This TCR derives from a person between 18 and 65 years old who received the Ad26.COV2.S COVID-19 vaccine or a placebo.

The CDR3 DNA is TGTGCCAGCAGTTTATCCAGCCTAACTCAGCCCCAGCATTTT. It encodes CASSLSSLTQPQHF. This chain joins TRBV27 and TRBJ1-5; the D is unclear. CDR1 is MNHEY and CDR2 is SMNVEV in the germline V gene (reference sequence). Trimming left V 0 bases short and J 6 bases short, with 9 bases between. The CDR3 consists of 14 residues.